This T cell receptor beta chain emerged from a study of blood T cell repertoires in COVID-19. The protocol was immunoSEQ multiplex PCR, while the TCRdb copy is restricted to in-frame clones and leaves out a portion. The table shows 35,000 to 40,000 clones, with around 85% occurring only once. The ends lost 5 bases at V and 6 bases at J; junction bases unmatched: 9. The CDR3 totals 14 residues. The germline gives CDR1 SGHNT, CDR2 YENEEA. Input material: peripheral blood. This sequence originates from an elderly man with active or convalescent COVID-19. The chain carries TRBV11-3 and TRBJ2-7; 8 bases are a match to TRBD1. CDR3 sequence reads: CASSTRQGPIEQYF. Written as DNA, the CDR3 is TGTGCCAGCAGCACTAGACAGGGGCCTATCGAGCAGTACTTC.